The 24 T cell receptor beta chains presented below share a single source sample, sequenced in a study of cytomegalovirus exposure and HLA in healthy donors. This PCR relied on a set of 60 Vbeta primers and 13 Jbeta primers. Sequencing used immunoSEQ multiplex PCR; TCRdb keeps in-frame clones, though not all of them. This sample has 200,000 to 250,000 clones, with around four fifths found just once. The sequencing input was PBMCs. These receptors were taken from a woman aged 55-75 years in good health and CMV-seropositive.

The chain joins TRBV2 to TRBJ1-2; D gene ambiguous. Germline CDR1 and CDR2: SNHLY and FYNNEI. Between the trimmed V and J ends, which lost 3 bases and 4 bases, there was a span of 6 bases. CDR3 length: 12 residues. The CDR3 DNA sequence: TGTGCCAGCAGTGAGGAGAGCTATGGCTACACCTTC. Its protein is CASSEESYGYTF.

The chain couples TRBV25-1 to TRBJ2-3, with 8 nucleotides matching TRBD2. Looked up from germline, CDR1 is MGHDK and CDR2 is SYGVNS. The V segment lost 5 bases and the J segment 4 bases; nucleotides outside the gene matches: 5. The CDR3 extends over 14 amino acids. This CDR3 reads CASSLGGASDTQYF. CDR3 bases: TGTGCCAGCAGTCTCGGGGGGGCATCAGATACGCAGTATTTT.

This clone was picked up one time. The J gene is TRBJ2-7, the V gene TRBV5-1; 13 bases match TRBD2. After removal of 4 bases from V and 2 bases from J, the junction contained 0 bases not matched to a gene. The length of the CDR3 is 14 residues. Germline V CDR1 and CDR2: SGHRS, YFSETQ. CDR3 nucleotides: TGCGCCAGCAGCGGGACTAGCGGGGCCTACGAGCAGTACTTC. Protein: CASSGTSGAYEQYF.

The genes are TRBV7-7 and TRBJ2-7, with D maybe TRBD1 (6 bases). CDR1 and CDR2 from the germline V gene are SSHAT and FNYEAQ (reference sequence). The CDR3 has 13 amino acids. The V and J ends lost 3 bases and 6 bases respectively, with 12 bases between them. The CDR3 region has the DNA TGTGCCAGCAGCTTCGAAAGGGGGAGCGAGCAGTACTTC. This encodes CASSFERGSEQYF.

The rearrangement uses TRBV6-1 and TRBJ2-5, with 9 bases matching TRBD2. The CDR3 contains 15 residues. Losses at the gene ends were 7 bases for V and 3 bases for J; bases not matched to a gene: 9. Germline CDR1 and CDR2: MNHNS and SASEGT. CDR3 coding DNA: TGTGCCAGCACCCCCGGGACTAGCCATAAAGAGACCCAGTACTTC. This sequence encodes CASTPGTSHKETQYF.

This rearrangement joins TRBV5-4 to TRBJ1-3; a weak D match, TRBD1 (5 bases). The germline V gene encodes CDR1 SGHNT and CDR2 YYREEE (reference sequence). This CDR3 has 15 residues. The germline V and J ends were trimmed by 7 bases and 1 base, with 15 bases remaining between them. The CDR3 coding sequence is TGTGCCAGCGGAGACAGCCGGGGGTCTGGAAACACCATATATTTT. This codes for CASGDSRGSGNTIYF. The full variable domain, completed using reference TRBV5-4 and TRBJ1-3, is ETGVTQSPTHLIKTRGQQVTLRCSSQSGHNTVSWYQQALGQGPQFIFQYYREEENGRGNFPPRFSGLQFPNYSSELNVNALELDDSALYLCASGDSRGSGNTIYFGEGSWLTVV.

This chain joins TRBV6-5 and TRBJ2-6, with D possibly matching TRBD2 (6 bases). From germline, CDR1 is MNHEY and CDR2 SVGAGI. V lost 0 bases, J lost 13 bases, and 7 bases lay in between. The CDR3 is made up of 12 amino acids. The CDR3 loop is CASSYSGGVLTF. In DNA form, the CDR3 reads TGTGCCAGCAGTTACTCGGGGGGAGTCCTGACTTTC.

The chain uses TRBV5-1 and TRBJ2-2; 9 bases align to TRBD2. Trimming cost V 2 bases and J 3 bases; bases outside gene matches: 5. This CDR3 comprises 16 residues. The germline V gene has CDR1 SGHRS and CDR2 YFSETQ. The CDR3 protein is CASSLNERGDTGELFF. The CDR3 region has the DNA TGCGCCAGCAGCTTAAATGAGCGGGGGGACACCGGGGAGCTGTTTTTT.

The chain uses TRBV7-2 and TRBJ1-2; 7 bases fit TRBD1. Germline V gene data show CDR1 as SGHTA and CDR2 as FQGNSA. This CDR3 has 14 amino acids. The junction had 6 bases not matched to a gene; V was cut back by 4 bases and J by 4 bases. The CDR3 is CASSYGRGSYGYTF. The DNA for the CDR3 is TGTGCCAGCAGCTACGGCAGGGGGAGCTATGGCTACACCTTC.

This chain joins TRBV19 and TRBJ1-4; TRBD1 might be the D (5 bases). The germline V gene encodes CDR1 LNHDA and CDR2 SQIVND (reference sequence). Trimming took 6 bases from V and 8 from J, leaving 19 bases between them. The CDR3 covers 15 residues. The CDR3 loop is CASRPRQGGGEKLFF. The DNA of the CDR3 is TGTGCCAGTAGGCCACGTCAGGGAGGAGGCGAAAAACTGTTTTTT.

The chain links TRBV30 to TRBJ1-2; 8 positions agree with TRBD1. Germline V gene sequence: CDR1 GTSNPN, CDR2 SVGIG (reference sequence). The CDR3 has 13 amino acids. Trimming at V came to 3 bases and at J to 8 bases, leaving 8 bases not matched to a gene. In DNA, the CDR3 is TGTGCCTGGAGACCGACAGGGGCGGGCGGCTACACCTTC. Protein: CAWRPTGAGGYTF.

The chain recombines TRBV7-2 with TRBJ2-7; D is possibly TRBD2 (6 bases). Germline CDR1 reads SGHTA; CDR2 reads FQGNSA. Deletions cut 3 bases from V and 3 bases from J, with 9 bases between. This CDR3 has 13 amino acids. For the CDR3, the DNA is TGTGCCAGCAGCTTGCTGGGGGGCTACGAGCAGTACTTC. This codes for CASSLLGGYEQYF.

This sequence joins TRBV27 and TRBJ2-2; D is uncertain. The CDR3 contains 14 residues. Trimming pared 2 bases from V and 4 bases from J, leaving 8 bases between. Germline CDR1 and CDR2: MNHEY and SMNVEV (reference sequence). CDR3 coding DNA: TGTGCCAGCAGTTTAGGAGCGAGCACCGGGGAGCTGTTTTTT. Amino acid sequence: CASSLGASTGELFF.

The gene calls are TRBV28 and TRBJ2-3; TRBD1 might be the D (5 bases). The germline CDR1 and CDR2 sequences are MDHEN and SYDVKM. Between the trimmed V and J ends, which lost 8 bases and 0 bases, there was a span of 12 bases. This CDR3 has 14 amino acids. CDR3 residues: CASSQGLSTDTQYF. CDR3 in DNA: TGTGCCAGCTCTCAGGGCCTAAGCACAGATACGCAGTATTTT. The variable domain in full, with the rest retrieved from reference TRBV28 and TRBJ2-3, is DVKVTQSSRYLVKRTGEKVFLECVQDMDHENMFWYRQDPGLGLRLIYFSYDVKMKEKGDIPEGYSVSREKKERFSLILESASTNQTSMYLCASSQGLSTDTQYFGPGTRLTVL.

The genes are TRBV5-6 and TRBJ2-4; 8 bases align to TRBD2. The ends lost 5 bases at V and 9 bases at J; junction bases unmatched: 7. CDR1 and CDR2 from the germline V gene are SGHDT and YYEEEE. CDR3 size: 13 residues. CDR3 bases: TGTGCCAGCAGTTGGGGTCGGGAGGGCATTCAGTACTTC. Its protein is CASSWGREGIQYF.

J is TRBJ2-1 and V is TRBV4-3; possible D gene TRBD1, 5 bases. Germline CDR1 and CDR2: LGHNA and YSLEER. The CDR3 consists of 16 residues. Between the trimmed V and J ends, which lost 0 bases and 0 bases, there was a span of 9 bases. As DNA, the CDR3 is TGCGCCAGCAGCCAAGATCCCCAGGGCTCCTACAATGAGCAGTTCTTC. Protein sequence: CASSQDPQGSYNEQFF.

The CDR3 here is CASSPESQDQPQHF. The CDR3 DNA reads TGTGCCAGCTCACCAGAGTCGCAGGATCAGCCCCAGCATTTT. V and J are TRBV18 and TRBJ1-5; D ambiguous. The ends were cut back, 2 bases at V and 5 bases at J, with 10 bases in the middle. CDR3 size: 14 residues. Germline-derived CDR1 and CDR2 are KGHSH and LQKENI. Full variable domain (rest looked up from reference TRBV18 and TRBJ1-5): NAGVMQNPRHLVRRRGQEARLRCSPMKGHSHVYWYRQLPEEGLKFMVYLQKENIIDESGMPKERFSAEFPKEGPSILRIQQVVRGDSAAYFCASSPESQDQPQHFGDGTRLSIL.

The chain is built from TRBV11-2 and TRBJ2-7; a possible D gene is TRBD2 (6 bases). The CDR3 runs to 13 residues. V lost 5 bases and J 2 bases, leaving 10 bases between the germline ends. Germline V gene sequence: CDR1 SGHAT, CDR2 FQNNGV. The CDR3, as DNA: TGTGCCAGCAGCAGGGGCGGGGCCTACGAGCAGTACTTC. The encoded protein is CASSRGGAYEQYF.

The J gene is TRBJ2-3, the V gene TRBV7-6, with 12 bases that match TRBD2. Germline assignment: CDR1 SGHVS and CDR2 FNYEAQ. The CDR3 length is 16 residues. With V trimmed by 5 bases and J by 2 bases, 5 bases remained unmatched. CDR3: CASSPGLAGSTDTQYF. The CDR3 coding sequence is TGTGCCAGCAGCCCGGGACTAGCGGGCTCCACAGATACGCAGTATTTT.

The chain couples TRBV5-1 to TRBJ2-1; 7 bases align to TRBD1. Trimming removed 4 bases from V and 7 bases from J; junction bases left unmatched: 5. The germline CDR1 and CDR2 sequences are SGHRS and YFSETQ. This CDR3 is 13 amino acids long. CDR3 nucleotides: TGCGCCAGCAGCAATACAGGGGCAAATGAGCAGTTCTTC. Translation gives CASSNTGANEQFF.

The V gene is TRBV5-4, the J gene TRBJ1-2; D uncertain. V was clipped by 2 bases and J by 3 bases, with 11 bases between them. The CDR3 has 14 amino acids. Germline CDR1 and CDR2: SGHNT and YYREEE (reference sequence). The CDR3 bases are TGTGCCAGCAGCTTTGGAGAGATGGACTATGGCTACACCTTC. Encoded protein: CASSFGEMDYGYTF.

V is TRBV5-4 and J is TRBJ2-1, with a tentative D call TRBD1 (6 bases). With 0 bases removed from V and 10 bases from J, the gap between germline ends came to 11 bases. Germline assignment: CDR1 SGHNT and CDR2 YYREEE (reference sequence). The CDR3 extends over 13 amino acids. The CDR3 nucleotides are TGTGCCAGCAGCTTGGAAGCCGGGACAGAGCAGTTCTTC. It translates to CASSLEAGTEQFF.

The chain couples TRBV28 to TRBJ2-2; D unresolved. The CDR3 extends over 12 amino acids. Germline V gene lookup returns CDR1 MDHEN and CDR2 SYDVKM. V lost 5 bases to trimming and J lost 13 bases, with 14 bases between them. The CDR3 region is CASSGDPSGLFF. CDR3 coding DNA: TGTGCCAGCAGTGGTGATCCTTCAGGGCTGTTTTTT.

The chain uses TRBV18 and TRBJ1-5; no clear D. The CDR3 runs to 15 residues. The V and J ends lost 3 bases and 2 bases respectively, with 11 bases between them. The germline V gene has CDR1 KGHSH and CDR2 LQKENI. CDR3 loop: CASSPGVYGNQPQHF. The CDR3 coding sequence is TGTGCCAGCTCACCGGGAGTGTATGGCAATCAGCCCCAGCATTTT.